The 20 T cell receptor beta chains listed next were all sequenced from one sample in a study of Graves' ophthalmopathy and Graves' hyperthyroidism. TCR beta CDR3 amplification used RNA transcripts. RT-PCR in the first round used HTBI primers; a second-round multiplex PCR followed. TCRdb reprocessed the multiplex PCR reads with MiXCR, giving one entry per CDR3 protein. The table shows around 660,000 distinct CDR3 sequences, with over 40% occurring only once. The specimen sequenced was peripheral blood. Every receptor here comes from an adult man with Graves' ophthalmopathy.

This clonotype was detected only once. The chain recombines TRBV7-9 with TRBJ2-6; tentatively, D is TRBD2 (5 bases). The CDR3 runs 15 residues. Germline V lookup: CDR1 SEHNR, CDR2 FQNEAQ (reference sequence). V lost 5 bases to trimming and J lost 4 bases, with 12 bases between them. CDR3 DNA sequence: TGTGCCAGCAGCCGGGGATACACCGGGGCCAACGTCCTGACTTTC. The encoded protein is CASSRGYTGANVLTF.

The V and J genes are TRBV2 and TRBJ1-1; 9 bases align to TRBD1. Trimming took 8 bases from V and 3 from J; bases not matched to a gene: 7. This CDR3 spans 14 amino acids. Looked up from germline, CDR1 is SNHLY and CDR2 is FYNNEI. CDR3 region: CASLAGTGYTEAFF. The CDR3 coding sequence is TGTGCCAGCTTGGCGGGGACAGGGTACACTGAAGCTTTCTTT.

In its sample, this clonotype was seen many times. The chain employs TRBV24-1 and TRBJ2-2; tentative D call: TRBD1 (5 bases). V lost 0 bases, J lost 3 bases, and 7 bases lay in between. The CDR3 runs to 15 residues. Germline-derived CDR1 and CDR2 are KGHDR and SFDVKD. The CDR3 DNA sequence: TGTGCCACCAGTGATTTGCTAGGGGACACCGGGGAGCTGTTTTTT. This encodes CATSDLLGDTGELFF.

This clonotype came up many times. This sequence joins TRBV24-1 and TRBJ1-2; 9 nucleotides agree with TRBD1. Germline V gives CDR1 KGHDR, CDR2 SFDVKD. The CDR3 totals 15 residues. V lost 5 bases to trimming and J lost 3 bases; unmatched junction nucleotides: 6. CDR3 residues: CATSAGQGIYYGYTF. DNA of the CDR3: TGTGCCACCAGTGCCGGACAGGGGATATACTATGGCTACACCTTC.

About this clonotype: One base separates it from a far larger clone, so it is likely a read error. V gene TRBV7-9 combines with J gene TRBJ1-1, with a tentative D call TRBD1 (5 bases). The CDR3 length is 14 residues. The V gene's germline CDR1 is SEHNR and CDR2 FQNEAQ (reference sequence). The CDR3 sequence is CASGLGAANTEAFF. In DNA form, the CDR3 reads TGTGCCAGCGGCTTAGGGGCGGCGAACACTGAAGCTTTCTTT.

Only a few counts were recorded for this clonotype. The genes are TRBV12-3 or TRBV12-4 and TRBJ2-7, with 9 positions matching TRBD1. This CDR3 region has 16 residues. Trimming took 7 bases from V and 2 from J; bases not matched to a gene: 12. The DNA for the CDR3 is TGTGCCAGCACCCACCCGGGGGGACAGGGAGCCTACGAGCAGTACTTC. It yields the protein CASTHPGGQGAYEQYF.

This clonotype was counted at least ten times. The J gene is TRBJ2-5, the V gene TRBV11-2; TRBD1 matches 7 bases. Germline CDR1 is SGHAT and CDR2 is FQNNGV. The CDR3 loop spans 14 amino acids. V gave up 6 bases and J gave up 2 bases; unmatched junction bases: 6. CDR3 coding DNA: TGTGCCAGCAGACCACAGGGGTTTCAAGAGACCCAGTACTTC. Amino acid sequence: CASRPQGFQETQYF.

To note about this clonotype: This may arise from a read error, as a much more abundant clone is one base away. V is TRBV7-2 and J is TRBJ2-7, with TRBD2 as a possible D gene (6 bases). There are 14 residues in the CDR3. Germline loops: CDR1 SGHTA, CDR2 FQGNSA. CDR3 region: CVSSLVRGYYEQYF. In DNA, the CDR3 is TGTGTCAGCAGCTTAGTGCGGGGTTATTACGAGCAGTACTTC.

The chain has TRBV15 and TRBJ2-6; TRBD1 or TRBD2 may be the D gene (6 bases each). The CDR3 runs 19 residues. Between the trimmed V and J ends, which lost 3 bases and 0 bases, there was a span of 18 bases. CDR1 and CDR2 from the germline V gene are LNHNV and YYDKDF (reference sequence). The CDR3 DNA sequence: TGTGCCACCAGCAGCTTGGGGGGCGGACTCGGCTCTGGGGCCAACGTCCTGACTTTC. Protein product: CATSSLGGGLGSGANVLTF.

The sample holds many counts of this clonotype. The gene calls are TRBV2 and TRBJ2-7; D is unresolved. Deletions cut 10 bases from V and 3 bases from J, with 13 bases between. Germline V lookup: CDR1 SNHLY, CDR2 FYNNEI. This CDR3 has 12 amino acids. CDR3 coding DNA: TGTGCCACCTCCGGGCTCCACTACGAGCAGTACTTC. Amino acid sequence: CATSGLHYEQYF.

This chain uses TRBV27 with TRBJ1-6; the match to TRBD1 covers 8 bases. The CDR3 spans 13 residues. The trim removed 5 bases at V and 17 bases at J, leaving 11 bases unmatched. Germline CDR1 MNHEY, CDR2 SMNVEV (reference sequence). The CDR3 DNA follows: TGTGCCAGCAGTACTCGGACAGGGAGTGGCATCCACTTT. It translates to CASSTRTGSGIHF.

The CDR3: CSSWTSGSYEQYF. DNA of the CDR3: TGCAGCAGTTGGACTAGCGGATCCTACGAGCAGTACTTC. This chain uses TRBV29-1 with TRBJ2-7; the match to TRBD2 covers 10 bases. The germline CDR1 and CDR2 sequences are SQVTM and ANQGSEA. This CDR3 has 13 residues. V was clipped by 8 bases and J by 1 base; unmatched bases: 5.

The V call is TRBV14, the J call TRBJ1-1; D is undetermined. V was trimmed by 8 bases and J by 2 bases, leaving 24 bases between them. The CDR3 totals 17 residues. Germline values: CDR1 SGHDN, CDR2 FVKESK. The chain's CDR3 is CASSRGPLSWGNTEAFF. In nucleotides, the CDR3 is TGTGCCAGCTCTCGAGGGCCCCTTAGCTGGGGTAACACTGAAGCTTTCTTT. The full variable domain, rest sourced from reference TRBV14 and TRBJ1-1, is EAGVTQFPSHSVIEKGQTVTLRCDPISGHDNLYWYRRVMGKEIKFLLHFVKESKQDESGMPNNRFLAERTGGTYSTLKVQPAELEDSGVYFCASSRGPLSWGNTEAFFGQGTRLTVV.

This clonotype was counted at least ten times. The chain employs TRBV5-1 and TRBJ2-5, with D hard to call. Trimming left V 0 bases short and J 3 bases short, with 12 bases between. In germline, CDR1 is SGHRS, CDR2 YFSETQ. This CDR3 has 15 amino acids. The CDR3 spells CASSLVATQEETQYF. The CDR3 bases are TGCGCCAGCAGCTTGGTGGCTACTCAAGAAGAGACCCAGTACTTC.

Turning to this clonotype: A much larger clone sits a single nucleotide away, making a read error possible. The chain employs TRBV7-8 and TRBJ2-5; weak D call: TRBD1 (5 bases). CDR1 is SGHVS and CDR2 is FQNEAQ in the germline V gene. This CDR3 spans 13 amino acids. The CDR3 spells CASKSRTQETQYF. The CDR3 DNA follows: TGCGCCAGCAAATCTAGGACACAAGAGACCCAGTACTTC.

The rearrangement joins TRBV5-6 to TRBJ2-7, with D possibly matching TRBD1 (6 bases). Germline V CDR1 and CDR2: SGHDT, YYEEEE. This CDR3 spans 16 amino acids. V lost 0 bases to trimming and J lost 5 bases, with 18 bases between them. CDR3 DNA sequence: TGTGCCAGCAGCTTGGGACAGGCGATCCGATACCACGAGCAGTACTTC. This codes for CASSLGQAIRYHEQYF.

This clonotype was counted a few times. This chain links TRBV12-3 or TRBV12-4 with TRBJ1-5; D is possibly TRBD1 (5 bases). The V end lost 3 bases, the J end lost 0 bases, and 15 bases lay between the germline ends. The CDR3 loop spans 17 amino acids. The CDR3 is CASSFGGGTFSNQPQHF. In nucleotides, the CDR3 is TGTGCCAGCAGTTTTGGGGGGGGGACCTTTAGCAATCAGCCCCAGCATTTT.

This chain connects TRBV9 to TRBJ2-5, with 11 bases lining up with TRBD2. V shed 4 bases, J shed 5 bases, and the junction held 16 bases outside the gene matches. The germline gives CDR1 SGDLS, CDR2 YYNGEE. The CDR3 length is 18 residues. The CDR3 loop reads CASSLTISETSGIETQYF. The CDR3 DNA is TGTGCCAGCAGCCTGACGATCTCCGAGACTAGCGGGATCGAGACCCAGTACTTC.

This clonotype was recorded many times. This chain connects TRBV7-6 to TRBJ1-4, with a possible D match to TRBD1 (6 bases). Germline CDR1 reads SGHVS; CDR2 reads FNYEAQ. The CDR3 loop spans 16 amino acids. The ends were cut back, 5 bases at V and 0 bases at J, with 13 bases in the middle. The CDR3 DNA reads TGTGCCAGCAGCCCTTGGGACATCGCAACTAATGAAAAACTGTTTTTT. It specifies CASSPWDIATNEKLFF.

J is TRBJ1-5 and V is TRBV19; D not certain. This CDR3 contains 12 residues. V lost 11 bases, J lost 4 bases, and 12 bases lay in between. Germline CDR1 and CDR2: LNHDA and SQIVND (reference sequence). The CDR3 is CAWSAMNQPQHF. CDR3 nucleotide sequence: TGTGCCTGGAGTGCGATGAATCAGCCCCAGCATTTT.